This T cell receptor (beta chain) was identified during a study of T cell responses to AZD1222 COVID-19 vaccine. There are 16 residues in the CDR3. Here immunoSEQ multiplex PCR was the method, and the copy in TCRdb shows in-frame clones only, minus some. The sample carries roughly 92,000 clones, around 89% recorded once. The origin of this receptor is an adult in good health. The source material was peripheral blood, sampled on day 0 of AZD1222 vaccination. The chain uses TRBV7-5 and TRBJ2-7; TRBD2 is the table's D call, not checked against the DNA. TRBV7-5 is recorded as a pseudogene. In DNA, the CDR3 is TGTGTCAGAAGCCCCCTAGTGCTCGGAGGGACCTACGAGCAGTACTTC. It encodes CVRSPLVLGGTYEQYF.